The rows below give T cell receptor beta chains drawn from one sample of a study of blood T cell repertoires in COVID-19. The assay was immunoSEQ multiplex PCR, and TCRdb's table has in-frame clones only and misses some. Of about 260,000 clones in the sample, roughly 86% were seen once. The sample was peripheral blood. Receptors originate from a human donor in a cohort sampled during active COVID-19. CDR3s include the opening cysteine and the closing phenylalanine or tryptophan. The D gene is left open where the match is weak. Only some rows state a clone size, as once, few, many or a class for expanded clones.

CDR3 protein	CDR3 DNA	J gene	clone size	D gene	V gene
CASGLARGLTQETQYF	TGTGCTAGTGGTTTAGCTAGGGGACTAACCCAAGAGACCCAGTACTTC	TRBJ2-5	-	TRBD2	TRBV12-5
CASSPLRGGITDTQYF	TGTGCCAGCAGCCCTCTTAGGGGGGGGATCACAGATACGCAGTATTTT	TRBJ2-3	once	-	TRBV5-6
CASSLLDSHEQYF	TGTGCCAGCAGCTTACTAGATTCCCACGAGCAGTACTTC	TRBJ2-7	-	-	TRBV13
CASSPSRTGGPNYGYTF	TGTGCCAGTAGTCCTTCTCGGACAGGGGGGCCTAACTATGGCTACACCTTC	TRBJ1-2	-	TRBD1	TRBV19
CASKGPFPEAFF	TGTGCCAGCAAGGGGCCCTTTCCTGAAGCTTTCTTT	TRBJ1-1	-	-	TRBV6-6
CASSIDEAPEQPQHF	TGTGCCAGTAGTATAGATGAGGCCCCGGAGCAGCCCCAGCATTTT	TRBJ1-5	-	-	TRBV19
CASSLQYYGYTF	TGTGCCAGCAGTTTGCAGTACTATGGCTACACCTTC	TRBJ1-2	-	-	TRBV28
CASSLGNWRNTIYF	TGTGCCAGCAGCTTAGGAAATTGGCGAAACACCATATATTTT	TRBJ1-3	-	-	TRBV7-2
CASSLGQIYTEAFF	TGTGCCAGTAGCCTGGGACAGATCTACACTGAAGCTTTCTTT	TRBJ1-1	-	TRBD1	TRBV19
CASSLQGAENTEAFF	TGTGCCAGCTCACTACAGGGGGCTGAGAACACTGAAGCTTTCTTT	TRBJ1-1	-	TRBD1	TRBV18
CASSYSYSGANVLTF	TGTGCCAGCAGCTACAGCTACTCTGGGGCCAACGTCCTGACTTTC	TRBJ2-6	-	-	TRBV2
CASSLGNPWVAQGYEQYF	TGTGCCAGCAGCTTAGGTAATCCCTGGGTTGCTCAGGGCTACGAGCAGTACTTC	TRBJ2-7	-	-	TRBV7-9
CASSFSRVNYGYTF	TGTGCCAGCAGCTTCAGTCGGGTTAACTATGGCTACACCTTC	TRBJ1-2	-	-	TRBV5-5
CASSPQRGGDYNEQFF	TGTGCCAGCAGTCCCCAGAGGGGGGGAGACTACAATGAGCAGTTCTTC	TRBJ2-1	-	-	TRBV7-9
CSAGGRNTEAFF	TGCAGCGCAGGGGGAAGGAACACTGAAGCTTTCTTT	TRBJ1-1	-	TRBD1	TRBV29-1
CASSTGQENFNYGYTF	TGCGCCAGCAGTACGGGACAGGAGAACTTTAACTATGGCTACACCTTC	TRBJ1-2	once	TRBD1	TRBV5-1
CASSWIRGRNSYNEQFF	TGTGCCAGCAGCTGGATTAGGGGGCGCAACTCCTACAATGAGCAGTTCTTC	TRBJ2-1	-	TRBD1	TRBV11-2
CASSLTLATDTQYF	TGCGCCAGCAGTTTGACCCTGGCCACAGATACGCAGTATTTT	TRBJ2-3	-	-	TRBV5-1
CASSQGAGKSYEQYF	TGTGCCAGCAGCCAAGGAGCGGGGAAGTCCTACGAGCAGTACTTC	TRBJ2-7	-	TRBD2	TRBV3-1/TRBV3-2
CASSDARPDRGVIQYF	TGTGCCAGCAGTGACGCCCGCCCGGACAGGGGGGTCATTCAGTACTTC	TRBJ2-4	-	TRBD1	TRBV6-4
CASSDTPQRDRVF	TGTGCCAGCAGTGACACACCCCAACGGGATCGGGTTTTT	TRBJ1-4	-	-	TRBV6-1
CASRTPGFRETQYF	TGTGCCAGCAGAACTCCAGGGTTCCGAGAGACCCAGTACTTC	TRBJ2-5	-	-	TRBV28
CASSPPFAGDSYEQYF	TGTGCCAGCAGCCCTCCGTTTGCGGGAGACTCCTACGAGCAGTACTTC	TRBJ2-7	-	TRBD2	TRBV6-2/TRBV6-3
CASSAGYEQYF	TGTGCCAGCAGCGCCGGGTACGAGCAGTACTTC	TRBJ2-7	-	-	TRBV28
CASSSGTGRTYGYTF	TGTGCCAGCAGTTCGGGGACAGGGAGGACCTATGGCTACACCTTC	TRBJ1-2	-	TRBD1	TRBV27
CASSTQGASYEQYF	TGTGCCAGTAGTACACAGGGTGCCTCCTACGAGCAGTACTTC	TRBJ2-7	-	-	TRBV19